This T cell receptor beta chain was sequenced during a study of molecular identifiers for immune sequencing clone quantification. About the study: Replicate RNA from roughly 21,000 or 96,000 naive CD8 T cells formed five aliquots; four were sequenced. Points from the study as a whole: Sharing of a barcode by identical TCR molecules could cause highly expanded clone sizes to be underestimated. Spiked Jurkat TCR RNA equivalent to one cell reportedly surfaced among roughly 910,000 naive cells.

Sorting defined naive CD8 T cells as CD8+CD4-CCR7+CD45RA+. There are 16 residues in the CDR3. Trimming removed 2 bases from V and 4 bases from J, with 14 bases in between. Per the germline V gene, CDR1 is SEHNR and CDR2 is FQNEAQ (reference sequence). TCRdb reprocessed the PCR reads with MiXCR, giving one entry per CDR3 protein. The sample shows over 600,000 distinct CDR3 sequences, 15% to 20% of them seen only once. Many counts were recorded for this clonotype. Its specificity is unknown. The specimen sequenced was naive CD8+ T cells from blood, with Jurkat cell RNA spiked in. Subset reported: FACS-sorted CD8+CD4-CCR7+CD45RA+ naive T cells. This chain links TRBV7-9 with TRBJ2-2; the D gene could be TRBD1 or TRBD2 (5 bases each). This TCR derives from a human donor in good health. Some libraries in this study had Jurkat cell RNA spiked in. The CDR3 protein is CASSLYLERGTGELFF. The CDR3 DNA reads as TGTGCCAGCAGCTTATACCTCGAGAGGGGCACCGGGGAGCTGTTTTTT. Combining the CDR3 with reference TRBV7-9 and TRBJ2-2 gives the whole variable domain DTGVSQNPRHKITKRGQNVTFRCDPISEHNRLYWYRQTLGQGPEFLTYFQNEAQLEKSRLLSDRFSAERPKGSFSTLEIQRTEQGDSAMYLCASSLYLERGTGELFFGEGSRLTVL.